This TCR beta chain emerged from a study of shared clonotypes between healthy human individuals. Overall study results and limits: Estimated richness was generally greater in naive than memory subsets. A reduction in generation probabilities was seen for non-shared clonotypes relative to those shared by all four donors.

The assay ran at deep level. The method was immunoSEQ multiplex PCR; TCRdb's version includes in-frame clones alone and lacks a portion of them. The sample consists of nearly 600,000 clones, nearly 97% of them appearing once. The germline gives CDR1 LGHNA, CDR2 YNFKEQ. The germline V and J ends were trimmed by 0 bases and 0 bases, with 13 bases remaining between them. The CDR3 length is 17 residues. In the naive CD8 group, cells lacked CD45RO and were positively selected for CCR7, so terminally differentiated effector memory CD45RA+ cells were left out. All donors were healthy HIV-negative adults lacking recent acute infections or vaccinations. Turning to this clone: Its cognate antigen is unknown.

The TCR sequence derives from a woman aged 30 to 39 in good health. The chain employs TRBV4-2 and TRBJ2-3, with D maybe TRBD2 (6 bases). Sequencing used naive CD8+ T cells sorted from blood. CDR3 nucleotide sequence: TGTGCCAGCAGCCAAGAAGACGGCGGGACTAGCACAGATACGCAGTATTTT. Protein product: CASSQEDGGTSTDTQYF.